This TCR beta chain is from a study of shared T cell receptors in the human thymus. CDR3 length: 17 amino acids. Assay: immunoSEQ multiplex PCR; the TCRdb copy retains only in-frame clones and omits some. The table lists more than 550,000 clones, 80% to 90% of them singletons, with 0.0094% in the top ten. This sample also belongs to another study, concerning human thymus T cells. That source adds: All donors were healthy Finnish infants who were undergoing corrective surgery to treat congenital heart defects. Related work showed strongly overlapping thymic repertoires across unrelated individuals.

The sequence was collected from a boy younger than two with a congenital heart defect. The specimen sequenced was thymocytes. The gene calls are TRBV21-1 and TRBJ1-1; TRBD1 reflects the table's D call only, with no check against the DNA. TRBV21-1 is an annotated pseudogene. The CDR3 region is CASSKGEGQGGLTEAFF. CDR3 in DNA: TGTGCCAGCAGCAAAGGGGAGGGACAGGGGGGCCTTACTGAAGCTTTCTTT.